The 22 T cell receptor beta chains presented below share a single source sample, sequenced in a study of blood T cells in healthy people across ages. Sample-barcoded 5' priming and a J-beta primer mix drove a second PCR of roughly 6 to 12 cycles. TCRdb re-called the 5' RACE reads through MiXCR, storing one row per CDR3 protein. This sample has approximately 760,000 distinct CDR3 sequences, with 20% to 25% found just once. These same records also appear under a second study, on T cells of mothers and their children.

Input material: blood. The receptors were gathered from a boy aged 5-17 years in good health.

On this clonotype itself: A junction end diverges from the germline sequence, so it may reflect a read error. The gene calls are TRBV6-4 and TRBJ2-6; 7 bases are a match to TRBD1. CDR1 and CDR2 from the germline V gene are MRHNA and SNTAGT. CDR3 length: 16 amino acids. This chain's CDR3 is CASSDSGGSGANVPTF. As DNA, the CDR3 is TGTGCCAGCAGTGACTCAGGGGGCTCTGGGGCCAACGTCCCGACTTTC.

In nucleotides, the CDR3 is TGTGCCAGCAGTCCCGGGACGGAGACAGGGGAGACCCAGTACTTC. This sequence encodes CASSPGTETGETQYF. The chain combines TRBV28 with TRBJ2-5; 7 bases line up with TRBD1. The V segment lost 5 bases and the J segment 5 bases; nucleotides outside the gene matches: 11. This CDR3 is 15 amino acids long. CDR1 is MDHEN and CDR2 is SYDVKM in the germline V gene. The full variable domain, with the rest looked up from reference TRBV28 and TRBJ2-5, is DVKVTQSSRYLVKRTGEKVFLECVQDMDHENMFWYRQDPGLGLRLIYFSYDVKMKEKGDIPEGYSVSREKKERFSLILESASTNQTSMYLCASSPGTETGETQYFGPGTRLLVL.

This chain uses TRBV6-4 with TRBJ2-1; 10 nucleotides match TRBD1. The last part of the DNA fits TRBJ2-7 better; the J call may be wrong. CDR3 length equals 14 residues. CDR1 is MRHNA and CDR2 is SNTAGT in the germline V gene. The CDR3, as DNA: TGTGCCAACAAGCCGGGACAGGGGTCCCACGAGCAGTACTTC. Translation: CANKPGQGSHEQYF.

The chain couples TRBV6-2 or TRBV6-3 to TRBJ2-2; D not certain. The V gene lost 2 bases and the J gene lost 7 bases, with 5 bases spanning the gap. The CDR3 loop spans 12 amino acids. The germline V gene encodes CDR1 MNHEY and CDR2 SVGEGT. CDR3 protein: CASSYGIGELFF. CDR3 coding DNA: TGTGCCAGCAGTTACGGAATCGGGGAGCTGTTTTTT.

In this sample, this clonotype turned up a few times. This rearrangement joins TRBV9 to TRBJ2-3; 8 bases agree with TRBD2. Germline V gene lookup returns CDR1 SGDLS and CDR2 YYNGEE. The CDR3 spans 17 residues. V lost 3 bases to trimming and J lost 3 bases; unmatched junction nucleotides: 12. CDR3 loop: CASSGGATGRVTDTQYF. In DNA form, the CDR3 reads TGTGCCAGCAGCGGAGGGGCCACCGGGAGGGTGACAGATACGCAGTATTTT. Based on the CDR3 plus reference TRBV9 and TRBJ2-3, the full variable domain is DSGVTQTPKHLITATGQRVTLRCSPRSGDLSVYWYQQSLDQGLQFLIQYYNGEERAKGNILERFSAQQFPDLHSELNLSSLELGDSALYFCASSGGATGRVTDTQYFGPGTRLTVL.

The V gene is TRBV7-3, the J gene TRBJ2-1, with TRBD1 as a possible D gene (5 bases). V was shortened by 1 base and J by 8 bases, with 15 bases between the two germline ends. Germline-derived CDR1 and CDR2 are SGHTA and FQGTGA. The CDR3 loop spans 15 amino acids. CDR3 bases: TGTGCCAGCAGCTTAAGTCCGGCAGGGAACGATGAGCAGTTCTTC. Amino acids: CASSLSPAGNDEQFF. Complete variable domain (other parts from reference TRBV7-3 and TRBJ2-1): GAGVSQTPSNKVTEKGKYVELRCDPISGHTALYWYRQSLGQGPEFLIYFQGTGAADDSGLPNDRFFAVRPEGSVSTLKIQRTERGDSAVYLCASSLSPAGNDEQFFGPGTRLTVL.

This chain uses TRBV7-6 with TRBJ2-7, with D perhaps given as TRBD1 or TRBD2 (5 bases each). This CDR3 spans 15 amino acids. Germline V gives CDR1 SGHVS, CDR2 FNYEAQ. The germline V and J ends were trimmed by 5 bases and 2 bases, with 16 bases remaining between them. CDR3 nucleotides: TGTGCCAGCAGCCTTGAGTGGGGGAGACCCTACGAGCAGTACTTC. Its translation: CASSLEWGRPYEQYF.

The chain employs TRBV27 and TRBJ2-7; D remains unclear. This CDR3 comprises 15 residues. Trimming shortened V by 0 bases and J by 3 bases, and 12 bases separated the two germline ends. Germline loops: CDR1 MNHEY, CDR2 SMNVEV (reference sequence). CDR3 loop: CASSLSVPSFYEQYF. The CDR3, as DNA: TGTGCCAGCAGTTTATCGGTACCGTCCTTCTACGAGCAGTACTTC.

The sample holds one count of this clonotype. The chain couples TRBV29-1 to TRBJ2-7; TRBD1 aligns across 7 bases. With V trimmed by 6 bases and J by 8 bases, 19 bases remained unmatched. Germline V gives CDR1 SQVTM, CDR2 ANQGSEA. The CDR3 totals 15 residues. The DNA for the CDR3 is TGCAGCGTCTTGTGGTCGCAGGGGGTAGGGTCGAAGCAGTACTTC. This encodes CSVLWSQGVGSKQYF.

The chain employs TRBV5-1 and TRBJ2-5, with a weak D call TRBD1 (6 bases). The ends were cut back, 3 bases at V and 1 base at J, with 13 bases in the middle. This CDR3 has 15 residues. Germline V lookup: CDR1 SGHRS, CDR2 YFSETQ. This CDR3 is CASSWVTGPQETQYF. The CDR3 region has the DNA TGCGCCAGCAGCTGGGTGACAGGACCCCAAGAGACCCAGTACTTC. Variable domain in full (rest from reference TRBV5-1 and TRBJ2-5): KAGVTQTPRYLIKTRGQQVTLSCSPISGHRSVSWYQQTPGQGLQFLFEYFSETQRNKGNFPGRFSGRQFSNSRSEMNVSTLELGDSALYLCASSWVTGPQETQYFGPGTRLLVL.

This clonotype was observed a handful of times. This chain's CDR3 is CASSPDSHTQYF. The DNA for the CDR3 is TGCGCCAGCAGCCCGGACTCCCATACGCAGTATTTT. The rearrangement links TRBV5-1 to TRBJ2-3; D is perhaps TRBD2 (5 bases). V shed 4 bases and J shed 7 bases, with 10 bases lying between them. The length of the CDR3 is 12 residues. Germline loops: CDR1 SGHRS, CDR2 YFSETQ.

This clonotype was counted only a few times. The chain recombines TRBV14 with TRBJ2-1; weak D call: TRBD2 (6 bases). Germline loops: CDR1 SGHDN, CDR2 FVKESK. With 2 bases removed from V and 0 bases from J, the gap between germline ends came to 14 bases. The CDR3 runs to 17 residues. The CDR3 loop is CASSQNKPGSSYNEQFF. The CDR3 nucleotides read TGTGCCAGCAGCCAAAACAAGCCCGGGAGCTCCTACAATGAGCAGTTCTTC.

This clonotype was seen ten or more times. The rearrangement links TRBV9 to TRBJ1-2, with no clear D. V gave up 5 bases and J gave up 0 bases, with 2 bases separating them. CDR1 is SGDLS and CDR2 is YYNGEE in the germline V gene. The CDR3 totals 11 residues. CDR3 loop: CASSANYGYTF. In nucleotides, the CDR3 is TGTGCCAGCAGTGCTAACTATGGCTACACCTTC.

This clonotype was seen only a few times. The chain combines TRBV25-1 with TRBJ1-1; D gene uncertain. The germline V gene has CDR1 MGHDK and CDR2 SYGVNS. The CDR3 covers 17 residues. V lost 4 bases and J lost 4, with 22 bases in between. CDR3 residues: CASSVYSSLRGPTEAFF. In DNA, the CDR3 is TGTGCCAGCAGTGTATATAGCTCCCTCCGGGGTCCCACTGAAGCTTTCTTT.

This clonotype was detected only a few times. The rearrangement links TRBV4-3 to TRBJ2-4, with D perhaps given as TRBD1 or TRBD2 (5 bases each). Between the trimmed V and J ends, which lost 0 bases and 15 bases, there was a span of 15 bases. Per the germline V gene, CDR1 is LGHNA and CDR2 is YSLEER. The CDR3 loop spans 13 amino acids. The CDR3 DNA reads as TGCGCCAGCAGCCAAGATGGGGGTCTTCAGCCGTACTTC. It yields the protein CASSQDGGLQPYF.

This clonotype was seen ten or more times. V usage is TRBV9 and J usage is TRBJ2-5; no clear D gene. This CDR3 has 12 amino acids. V was pared by 7 bases and J by 1 base, with 8 bases between. Germline CDR1 and CDR2: SGDLS and YYNGEE. CDR3: CASSRTQETQYF. Here the CDR3 DNA reads TGTGCCAGCTCACGGACCCAAGAGACCCAGTACTTC. Full variable domain (remainder filled in from reference TRBV9 and TRBJ2-5): DSGVTQTPKHLITATGQRVTLRCSPRSGDLSVYWYQQSLDQGLQFLIQYYNGEERAKGNILERFSAQQFPDLHSELNLSSLELGDSALYFCASSRTQETQYFGPGTRLLVL.

The V and J genes are TRBV20-1 and TRBJ1-2; 8 nucleotides match TRBD1. V shed 6 bases and J 8 bases; nucleotides not matched to a gene: 17. CDR3 length equals 15 residues. Germline V gives CDR1 DFQATT, CDR2 SNEGSKA (reference sequence). The CDR3 spells CSARTGPPIQWGYTF. The CDR3 DNA follows: TGCAGTGCGCGGACAGGGCCCCCAATTCAATGGGGCTACACCTTC.

This clonotype has just a few counts. The gene calls are TRBV7-3 and TRBJ2-1, with TRBD2 matching 12 bases. This CDR3 contains 16 residues. V trimming: 4 bases; J trimming: 4 bases; junction bases outside the gene matches: 5. Per germline, CDR1 SGHTA and CDR2 FQGTGA. In DNA form, the CDR3 reads TGTGCCAGCAGCTCTCCGACTAGCGGGAGATACAATGAGCAGTTCTTC. This gives the protein CASSSPTSGRYNEQFF.

This chain connects TRBV15 to TRBJ1-3; 11 nucleotides align to TRBD1. The CDR3 has 18 residues. CDR1 is LNHNV and CDR2 is YYDKDF in the germline V gene (reference sequence). Trimming cost V 0 bases and J 0 bases; bases outside gene matches: 4. The CDR3 reads CATSRDRGTGGSGNTIYF. The DNA for the CDR3 is TGTGCCACCAGCAGAGATCGGGGGACAGGGGGCTCTGGAAACACCATATATTTT.

This clonotype has only a few counts. The chain uses TRBV10-3 and TRBJ1-2, with 8 bases fitting TRBD1. The CDR3 is 15 amino acids. Germline-derived CDR1 and CDR2 are ENHRY and SYGVKD. Trimming removed 0 bases from V and 7 bases from J; junction bases left unmatched: 7. CDR3 loop: CAISESIADRAGYTF. Written as DNA, the CDR3 is TGTGCCATCAGTGAGTCGATAGCGGACAGGGCTGGCTACACCTTC.

V is TRBV4-3 and J is TRBJ1-1; possibly TRBD1 for D (6 bases). CDR3 size: 17 residues. Between the trimmed V and J ends, which lost 0 bases and 0 bases, there was a span of 14 bases. CDR1 and CDR2 from the germline V gene are LGHNA and YSLEER. The CDR3 is CASSQEAGVNVNTEAFF. The CDR3 bases are TGCGCCAGCAGCCAAGAGGCAGGGGTGAACGTGAACACTGAAGCTTTCTTT.

The J gene is TRBJ2-7, the V gene TRBV7-9, with 11 bases aligning to TRBD1. The germline V gene encodes CDR1 SEHNR and CDR2 FQNEAQ (reference sequence). The CDR3 extends over 16 amino acids. Trimming at V came to 5 bases and at J to 6 bases, leaving 12 bases not matched to a gene. This chain's CDR3 is CASSTTWDRGSGEQYF. CDR3 sequence (DNA): TGTGCCAGCAGCACGACGTGGGACAGGGGGTCGGGCGAGCAGTACTTC.